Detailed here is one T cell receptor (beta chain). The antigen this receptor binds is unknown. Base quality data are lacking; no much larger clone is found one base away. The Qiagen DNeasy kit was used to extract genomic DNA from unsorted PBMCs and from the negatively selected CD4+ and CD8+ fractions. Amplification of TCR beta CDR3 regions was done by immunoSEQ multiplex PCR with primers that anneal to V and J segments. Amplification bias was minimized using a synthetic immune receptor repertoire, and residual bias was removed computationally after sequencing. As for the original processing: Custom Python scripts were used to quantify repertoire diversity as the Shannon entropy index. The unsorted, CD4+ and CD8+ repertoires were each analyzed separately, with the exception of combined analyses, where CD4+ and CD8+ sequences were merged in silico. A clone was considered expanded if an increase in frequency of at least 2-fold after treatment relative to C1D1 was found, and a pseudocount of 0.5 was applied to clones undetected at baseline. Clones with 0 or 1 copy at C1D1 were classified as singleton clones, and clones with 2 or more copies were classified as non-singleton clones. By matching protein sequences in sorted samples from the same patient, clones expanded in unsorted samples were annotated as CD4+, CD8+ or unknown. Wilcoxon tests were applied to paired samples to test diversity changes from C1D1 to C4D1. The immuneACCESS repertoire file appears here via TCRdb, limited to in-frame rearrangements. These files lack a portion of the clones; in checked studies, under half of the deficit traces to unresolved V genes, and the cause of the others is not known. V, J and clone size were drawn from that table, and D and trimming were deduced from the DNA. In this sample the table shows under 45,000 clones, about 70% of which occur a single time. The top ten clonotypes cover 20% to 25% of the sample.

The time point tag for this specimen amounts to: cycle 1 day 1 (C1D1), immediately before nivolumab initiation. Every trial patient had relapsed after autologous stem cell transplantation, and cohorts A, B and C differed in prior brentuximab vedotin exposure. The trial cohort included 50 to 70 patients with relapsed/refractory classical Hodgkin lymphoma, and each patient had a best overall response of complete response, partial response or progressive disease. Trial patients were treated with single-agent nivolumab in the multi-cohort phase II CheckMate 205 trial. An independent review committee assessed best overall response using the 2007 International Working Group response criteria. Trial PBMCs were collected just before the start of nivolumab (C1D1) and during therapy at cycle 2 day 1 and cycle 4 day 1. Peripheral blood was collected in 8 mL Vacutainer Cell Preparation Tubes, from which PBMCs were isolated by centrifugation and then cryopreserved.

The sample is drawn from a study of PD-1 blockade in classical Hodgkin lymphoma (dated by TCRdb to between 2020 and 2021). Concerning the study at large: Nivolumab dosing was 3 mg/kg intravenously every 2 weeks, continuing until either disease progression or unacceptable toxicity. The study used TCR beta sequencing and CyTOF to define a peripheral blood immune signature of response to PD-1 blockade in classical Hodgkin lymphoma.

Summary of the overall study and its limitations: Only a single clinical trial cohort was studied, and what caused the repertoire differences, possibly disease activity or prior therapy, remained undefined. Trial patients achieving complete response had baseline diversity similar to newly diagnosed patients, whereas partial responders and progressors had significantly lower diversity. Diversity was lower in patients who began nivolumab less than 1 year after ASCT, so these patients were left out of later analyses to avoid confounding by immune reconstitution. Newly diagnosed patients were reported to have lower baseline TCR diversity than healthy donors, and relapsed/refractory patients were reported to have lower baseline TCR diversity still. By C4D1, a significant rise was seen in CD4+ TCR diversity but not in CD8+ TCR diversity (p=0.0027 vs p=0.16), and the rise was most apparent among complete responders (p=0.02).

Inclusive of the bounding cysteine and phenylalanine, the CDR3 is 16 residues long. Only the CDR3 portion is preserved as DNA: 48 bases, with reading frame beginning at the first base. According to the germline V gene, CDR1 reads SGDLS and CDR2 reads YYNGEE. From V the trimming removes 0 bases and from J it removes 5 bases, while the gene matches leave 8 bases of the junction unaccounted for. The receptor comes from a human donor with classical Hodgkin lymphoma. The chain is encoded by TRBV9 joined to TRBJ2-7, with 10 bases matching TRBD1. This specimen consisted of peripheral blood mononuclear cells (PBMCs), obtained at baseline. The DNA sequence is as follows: TGTGCCAGCAGCGTAGGGGACAGGGGCCGTGAGGACGAGCAGTACTTC. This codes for CASSVGDRGREDEQYF.